This is a list of T cell receptor beta chains from one sample in a study of T cell repertoires in cytomegalovirus infection. One entry per CDR3 protein, called by TCRdb with MiXCR from the reads. The sample consists of roughly 200,000 distinct CDR3 sequences, 15% to 20% of them appearing once. The sample taken for sequencing was CD8+ T cells from PBMCs. The receptors come from a human donor in good health (CMV status not recorded). Some clones in this sample may be carry-over from other donors' samples. The CDR3 runs from the conserved cysteine through the conserved F or W. A D gene is named only where the DNA matches it firmly. Size tells how often a clone was seen (once, few, many) or the class of an expanded clone, and some rows leave it out.

cdr3_nt cdr3_aa v_call clone_size j_call cdr3_length d_call
TGTGCCAGCAGTTACACGGGACAGAGAGAAGCTTTCTTT CASSYTGQREAFF TRBV6-2/TRBV6-3 few TRBJ1-1 13 TRBD1
TGTGCCAGCAGTTCTTCAGGGAACTATGGCTACACCTTC CASSSSGNYGYTF TRBV28 few TRBJ1-2 13 .
TGTGCCAGCAGCCATGCTGAGGGGTTAGACGAGCAGTACTTC CASSHAEGLDEQYF TRBV14 . TRBJ2-7 14 .
TGTGCCAGCAGTTTTCGAGCACCGGGGGGAGATACGCAGTATTTT CASSFRAPGGDTQYF TRBV12-3/TRBV12-4 few TRBJ2-3 15 TRBD2
TGCGCCAGCAGCTCGGACAGGCTTCCCTACGAGCAGTACTTC CASSSDRLPYEQYF TRBV5-1 . TRBJ2-7 14 TRBD1
TGTGCCAGCAGTTACCGGCACAATCAGCCCCAGCATTTT CASSYRHNQPQHF TRBV6-2/TRBV6-3 . TRBJ1-5 13 .
TGTGCCAGCACTGAGCAACCCGGGGAGCTGTTTTTT CASTEQPGELFF TRBV6-2/TRBV6-3 few TRBJ2-2 12 .
TGTGCCAGCAGCGAGACAGGGTTTGGCTACACCTTC CASSETGFGYTF TRBV6-1 . TRBJ1-2 12 TRBD1
TGTGCCACCAGCACTCATAGGGACATACCCTACGAGCAGTACTTC CATSTHRDIPYEQYF TRBV15 . TRBJ2-7 15 .
TGTGCCAGCAGTGAAGGTAATGGCTACACCTTC CASSEGNGYTF TRBV25-1 few TRBJ1-2 11 .
TGCAGTGCTAGTCCCAGGGGGGGGGGAAGGAATGAGCAGTTCTTC CSASPRGGGRNEQFF TRBV20-1 . TRBJ2-1 15 .
TGTGCCAGCCCCCCGGGACATTTTCCGAACACCGGGGAGCTGTTTTTT CASPPGHFPNTGELFF TRBV7-9 few TRBJ2-2 16 .
TGTGCCATCGGACAGGGTCAAGAGACCCAGTACTTC CAIGQGQETQYF TRBV7-9 few TRBJ2-5 12 TRBD1
TGTGCCAGCAGCCCCCTAGCGAATGAGCAGTTCTTC CASSPLANEQFF TRBV14 few TRBJ2-1 12 .
TGTGCCAGCAGTGTGGCCGCGGTGAAGTCACCCCTCCACTTT CASSVAAVKSPLHF TRBV2 few TRBJ1-6 14 .
TGTGCCAGCAGCTTAGTAGGACACAATGAGCAGTTCTTC CASSLVGHNEQFF TRBV7-9 many TRBJ2-1 13 .
TGTGCCAGCAGTTACTCCCAGACAGTAATGAACACTGAAGCTTTCTTT CASSYSQTVMNTEAFF TRBV6-5 . TRBJ1-1 16 .
TGTGCCAGCAGCTTAGCGGGACTAGAAAGCTCCTACAATGAGCAGTTCTTC CASSLAGLESSYNEQFF TRBV7-2 many TRBJ2-1 17 TRBD2
TGTGCCAGCCTCGGACTAGCGGGGGTAGCCTACAATGAGCAGTTCTTC CASLGLAGVAYNEQFF TRBV7-8 few TRBJ2-1 16 TRBD2
TGTGCCAGCAGCTTATCTGTCACCGGGGAGCAGTACTTC CASSLSVTGEQYF TRBV7-2 many TRBJ2-7 13 .
TGCAGTGCTAGGTCGGACTCCAAAAACATTCAGTACTTC CSARSDSKNIQYF TRBV20-1 . TRBJ2-4 13 .
TGCGCCAGCAGCCCCCTCGGGCAGGCCATCGGGGATGAAAAACTGTTTTTT CASSPLGQAIGDEKLFF TRBV4-1 . TRBJ1-4 17 .
TGTGCCAGCAGCCCCCCGGGAGACAGACAAGAGACCCAGTACTTC CASSPPGDRQETQYF TRBV7-9 few TRBJ2-5 15 .
TGTGCCAGCAGGGACTATAATTCACCCCTCCACTTT CASRDYNSPLHF TRBV6-2/TRBV6-3 . TRBJ1-6 12 .
TGCGCCAGCAGCCCCGGGGACAGGGGCGCGCAGTACTTC CASSPGDRGAQYF TRBV4-1 few TRBJ2-7 13 TRBD1
TGTGCCATCCCCACGGAACAGGGAGGTAACACCGGGGAGCTGTTTTTT CAIPTEQGGNTGELFF TRBV10-3 few TRBJ2-2 16 .
TGTGCCACCCGAGTGGCGAACACCGGGGAGCTGTTTTTT CATRVANTGELFF TRBV19 . TRBJ2-2 13 .
TGTGCCAGCAGCCAAGAAGCAGGGGGCACTAGGACTGAAGCTTTCTTT CASSQEAGGTRTEAFF TRBV4-2 . TRBJ1-1 16 TRBD1
TGTGCCAGCAGTACGACGGGACAGGGGGTTTATCAGCCCCAGCATTTT CASSTTGQGVYQPQHF TRBV2 . TRBJ1-5 16 TRBD1
TGTGCCAGCAGTTTATCTCGTGAGGGACTGTTTTTT CASSLSREGLFF TRBV12-3/TRBV12-4 . TRBJ1-4 12 .
TGTGCCAGCAGTTTATTAGCGACTCAAGAGACCCAGTACTTC CASSLLATQETQYF TRBV12-3/TRBV12-4 . TRBJ2-5 14 .
TGCAGCGTTGAGCAGGGCACCCAAACCTACGAGCAGTACTTC CSVEQGTQTYEQYF TRBV29-1 few TRBJ2-7 14 .
TGTGCCAGCAGGGTAGGCAGACCGAATGAAAAACTGTTTTTT CASRVGRPNEKLFF TRBV2 . TRBJ1-4 14 .
TGTGCCAGCAGTTCCCCCCCAGATACGCAGTATTTT CASSSPPDTQYF TRBV27 few TRBJ2-3 12 .
TGTGCCAGCAGCGAAACATCCGGGCCATTGAACACTGAAGCTTTCTTT CASSETSGPLNTEAFF TRBV7-2 . TRBJ1-1 16 .
TGTGCCAGCAGCCAGGACAGTCGGTACGAGCAGTACTTC CASSQDSRYEQYF TRBV5-4 few TRBJ2-7 13 .
TGTGCCAGCAAAAACACCGGGGAGCTGTTTTTT CASKNTGELFF TRBV7-6 . TRBJ2-2 11 .
TGTGCCAGCAGTTTGCAGGATACGCAGTATTTT CASSLQDTQYF TRBV28 . TRBJ2-3 11 .
TGTGCCAGCAGGGCGGTGTCGGGCTCCTACAATGAGCAGTTCTTC CASRAVSGSYNEQFF TRBV12-3/TRBV12-4 few TRBJ2-1 15 .
TGCGCCAGCAGCCTAGGACCTGGTGAAGCTTTCTTT CASSLGPGEAFF TRBV4-3 few TRBJ1-1 12 .
TGTGCCACCAGTGATCAGTGGGTCAATGAGCAGTTCTTC CATSDQWVNEQFF TRBV24-1 few TRBJ2-1 13 .
TGTGCCAGCAGACCCAGATCTAACACTGAAGCTTTCTTT CASRPRSNTEAFF TRBV6-2/TRBV6-3 . TRBJ1-1 13 .
TGCAGCGTTGTGGAGGCCCCGTCTGGGGCCAACGTCCTGACTTTC CSVVEAPSGANVLTF TRBV29-1 . TRBJ2-6 15 .
TGTGCCAGTAGTACGACCGGGACAGGGTACGAGCAGTACTTC CASSTTGTGYEQYF TRBV19 few TRBJ2-7 14 TRBD1
TGTGCCAGCAGCTTAGGGGGCCTGGCCAAAAACATTCAGTACTTC CASSLGGLAKNIQYF TRBV7-2 many TRBJ2-4 15 .
TGTGCCAGCAGTAAGAGGGGGGCCTCGAACACTGAAGCTTTCTTT CASSKRGASNTEAFF TRBV7-2 few TRBJ1-1 15 .